This TCR beta chain was sequenced for a study of T cells in Graves' hyperthyroidism and ophthalmopathy. RNA transcripts provided the source from which TCR beta CDR3 regions were amplified. The HTBI primer set was used in a first-round RT-PCR of the TCR CDR3. TCRdb recomputed calls from the multiplex PCR reads with MiXCR, one row per CDR3 protein. Among approximately 400,000 distinct CDR3 sequences listed, approximately 17% were seen once. Study results and caveats: The model foresaw ophthalmopathy a median 6.5 months prior to onset.

The CDR3 runs 16 residues. Germline CDR1 is PRHDT and CDR2 is FYEKMQ (reference sequence). Between the trimmed V and J ends, which lost 4 bases and 3 bases, there was a span of 18 bases. As to this clonotype: Its antigen is unknown.

PBMCs came from about 10 ml fresh peripheral blood. This chain links TRBV13 with TRBJ1-2; TRBD1 might be the D (5 bases). This TCR derives from a man aged 18 to 30 with Graves' ophthalmopathy. The specimen was blood. The CDR3 sequence is CASSSAAGPLDYGYTF. In nucleotides, the CDR3 is TGTGCCAGCAGCTCCGCTGCGGGACCCCTTGACTATGGCTACACCTTC.